What follows are 26 T cell receptor beta chains derived from one specimen sequenced in a study of T cells after yellow fever vaccination. MiXCR, applied by TCRdb to the 5' RACE reads, yields one record per CDR3 protein. The sample lists approximately 550,000 distinct CDR3 sequences, approximately 13% seen once, with around 15% in the top ten. This sample comprised PBMCs, obtained on the day of the yellow fever booster vaccination. The receptor source for this set is a man aged 25 to 40 who received the YFV17D yellow fever vaccine.

This clonotype was detected only a few times. The chain has TRBV20-1 and TRBJ2-7, with 12 bases lining up with TRBD2. With 0 bases clipped from V and 2 bases from J, the junction kept 2 bases outside the gene matches. CDR1 is DFQATT, CDR2 SNEGSKA, per germline (reference sequence). The CDR3 has 15 residues. CDR3 sequence reads: CSARDWTSGAYEQYF. The CDR3 DNA reads as TGCAGTGCTAGAGACTGGACTAGCGGGGCCTACGAGCAGTACTTC.

The chain is built from TRBV20-1 and TRBJ2-5, with no clear D. V lost 0 bases, J lost 5 bases, and 16 bases lay in between. CDR3 size: 15 residues. Germline V gene data show CDR1 as DFQATT and CDR2 as SNEGSKA (reference sequence). CDR3 DNA: TGCAGTGCTAGAGATCCGGGCAAGGACGGGGAGACCCAGTACTTC. Protein: CSARDPGKDGETQYF.

The rearrangement joins TRBV6-2 or TRBV6-3 to TRBJ2-1; 10 nucleotides line up with TRBD2. V trimming: 6 bases; J trimming: 9 bases; junction bases outside the gene matches: 8. This CDR3 comprises 14 residues. Germline V lookup: CDR1 MNHEY, CDR2 SVGEGT. The CDR3 bases are TGTGCCAGCAGAACAGCGGGAGGGCCGGGTGAGCAGTTCTTC. Translation: CASRTAGGPGEQFF.

The table lists this clonotype with a few counts. J is TRBJ1-3 and V is TRBV20-1; no clear D. Germline loops: CDR1 DFQATT, CDR2 SNEGSKA (reference sequence). V was pared by 6 bases and J by 3 bases, with 9 bases between. The CDR3 extends over 12 amino acids. The CDR3 DNA reads as TGCAGTGCGATTAGTGATGGAAACACCATATATTTT. It is translated as CSAISDGNTIYF.

This clonotype was detected many times. The chain employs TRBV5-4 and TRBJ2-3; 8 bases agree with TRBD2. The CDR3 runs to 16 residues. V gave up 1 base and J gave up 4 bases; unmatched junction bases: 8. Looked up from germline, CDR1 is SGHNT and CDR2 is YYREEE (reference sequence). The CDR3 nucleotides are TGTGCCAGCAGCTTGAGGGCGGGAGGTGGGTCAGATACGCAGTATTTT. It translates to CASSLRAGGGSDTQYF.

The chain carries TRBV29-1 and TRBJ2-6, with a weak D call TRBD2 (5 bases). Germline CDR1 reads SQVTM; CDR2 reads ANQGSEA. The CDR3 extends over 15 amino acids. Between the trimmed V and J ends, which lost 6 bases and 0 bases, there was a span of 12 bases. As DNA, the CDR3 is TGCAGCGTCCTCGGGGTTGTCTCTGGGGCCAACGTCCTGACTTTC. This translates into CSVLGVVSGANVLTF.

This clonotype has just a few counts. The rearrangement uses TRBV28 and TRBJ2-1, with 9 bases matching TRBD2. This CDR3 spans 15 amino acids. J was trimmed by 7 bases and V by 3 bases; bases with no gene match: 7. Per germline, CDR1 MDHEN and CDR2 SYDVKM. CDR3 in DNA: TGTGCCAGCAGTTTGGCGGGAGGGTATTATAATGAGCAGTTCTTC. Amino acid sequence: CASSLAGGYYNEQFF.

The J gene is TRBJ2-2, the V gene TRBV20-1; 7 bases align to TRBD1. J gave up 0 bases and V 2 bases, and 3 bases lay outside the gene matches. Looked up from germline, CDR1 is DFQATT and CDR2 is SNEGSKA (reference sequence). The CDR3 sequence is 15 residues long. The CDR3 region is CSARPGTANTGELFF. CDR3 DNA sequence: TGCAGTGCTAGACCTGGGACAGCGAACACCGGGGAGCTGTTTTTT.

The chain recombines TRBV2 with TRBJ1-6; D is uncertain. This CDR3 has 13 residues. Germline values: CDR1 SNHLY, CDR2 FYNNEI. CDR3 coding DNA: TGTGCTACGCAGGAACACGAGGGAGTACCCCTCCACTTT. It encodes CATQEHEGVPLHF. Filled out from reference TRBV2 and TRBJ1-6, the complete variable domain reads EPEVTQTPSHQVTQMGQEVILRCVPISNHLYFYWYRQILGQKVEFLVSFYNNEISEKSEIFDDQFSVERPDGSNFTLKIRSTKLEDSAMYFCATQEHEGVPLHFGNGTRLTVT.

This clonotype occurred a few times. The V and J genes are TRBV29-1 and TRBJ2-2, with D possibly TRBD2 on 6 matching bases. This CDR3 has 12 amino acids. V was cut by 3 bases and J by 6 bases, with 8 bases left in between. Germline CDR1 is SQVTM and CDR2 is ANQGSEA. CDR3: CSVDGGSGELFF. As DNA, the CDR3 is TGCAGCGTTGATGGGGGGTCCGGGGAGCTGTTTTTT.

This clonotype was recorded a few times. The chain carries TRBV5-5 and TRBJ2-1, with 10 positions matching TRBD2. This CDR3 spans 15 amino acids. V lost 6 bases, J lost 7 bases, and 10 bases stayed unmatched. Germline CDR1 is SGHKS and CDR2 is YYEKEE (reference sequence). This CDR3 is CASTNGLAGANEQFF. The CDR3, as DNA: TGTGCCAGCACCAATGGTCTAGCGGGAGCTAATGAGCAGTTCTTC.

This chain uses TRBV14 with TRBJ2-7; TRBD2 might be the D (6 bases). The CDR3 spans 15 residues. V gave up 4 bases and J gave up 5 bases, with 18 bases separating them. Germline lookup yields CDR1 SGHDN and CDR2 FVKESK. CDR3 coding DNA: TGTGCCAGCAGCCCCTTAGCGGTGGAGGGCCACGAGCAGTACTTC. This sequence encodes CASSPLAVEGHEQYF.

The genes are TRBV6-2 or TRBV6-3 and TRBJ1-1, with D unresolved. Trimming shortened V by 6 bases and J by 1 base, and 9 bases separated the two germline ends. The CDR3 length is 13 residues. Per the germline V gene, CDR1 is MNHEY and CDR2 is SVGEGT. The CDR3 DNA reads TGTGCCAGCAGCAACCTCGGGAACACTGAAGCTTTCTTT. Amino acids: CASSNLGNTEAFF.

The chain recombines TRBV5-1 with TRBJ2-1, with D uncertain. Germline assignment: CDR1 SGHRS and CDR2 YFSETQ. CDR3 size: 16 residues. V was trimmed by 6 bases and J by 0 bases, leaving 16 bases between them. The CDR3 protein is CASKQFEYSSYNEQFF. CDR3 coding DNA: TGCGCCAGCAAGCAATTTGAATACAGCTCCTACAATGAGCAGTTCTTC.

This clonotype was observed a few times. The J gene is TRBJ2-1, the V gene TRBV20-1; 8 bases map to TRBD2. Germline values: CDR1 DFQATT, CDR2 SNEGSKA (reference sequence). This CDR3 is 15 amino acids long. J gave up 4 bases and V 4 bases, and 9 bases lay outside the gene matches. The CDR3 DNA follows: TGCAGTGCTACGGACCGCGGGAGGCTTTACAATGAGCAGTTCTTC. Encoded protein: CSATDRGRLYNEQFF.

The chain is built from TRBV5-1 and TRBJ2-2; no firm D call. CDR1 is SGHRS and CDR2 is YFSETQ in the germline V gene. The CDR3 is 13 residues long. Deletions cut 4 bases from V and 4 bases from J, with 8 bases between. DNA of the CDR3: TGCGCCAGCAGCCCCGGAGCCACCGGGGAGCTGTTTTTT. This encodes CASSPGATGELFF.

The sample holds a few counts of this clonotype. The rearrangement uses TRBV10-3 and TRBJ2-7; TRBD2 aligns across 8 bases. Germline V CDR1 and CDR2: ENHRY, SYGVKD. The CDR3 has 14 residues. With V trimmed by 2 bases and J by 6 bases, 6 bases remained unmatched. The CDR3 here is CAISEPGRAVEQYF. The DNA for the CDR3 is TGTGCCATCAGTGAGCCCGGGAGGGCCGTCGAGCAGTACTTC.

The rearrangement links TRBV20-1 to TRBJ1-2; 9 bases line up with TRBD1. The CDR3 runs 14 residues. V lost 3 bases, J lost 4 bases, and 6 bases stayed unmatched. CDR1 DFQATT and CDR2 SNEGSKA come from the germline V gene (reference sequence). CDR3 nucleotides: TGCAGTGCTAGTGAGGACAGGGGAGCCTATGGCTACACCTTC. It translates to CSASEDRGAYGYTF.

This clonotype has a handful of counts. The chain combines TRBV29-1 with TRBJ1-1, with unresolved D. In germline, CDR1 is SQVTM, CDR2 ANQGSEA. The CDR3 totals 12 residues. The germline V and J ends were trimmed by 6 bases and 3 bases, with 11 bases remaining between them. In nucleotides, the CDR3 is TGCAGCGTCCAGCAGCGGTACACTGAAGCTTTCTTT. This codes for CSVQQRYTEAFF.

This sequence joins TRBV19 and TRBJ2-1; perhaps TRBD2 as D (5 bases). Trimming removed 3 bases from V and 4 bases from J, with 16 bases in between. Germline-derived CDR1 and CDR2 are LNHDA and SQIVND (reference sequence). The CDR3 covers 16 residues. The CDR3 region is CASSILPSPPYNEQFF. As DNA, the CDR3 is TGTGCCAGTAGTATCTTGCCTAGCCCACCTTACAATGAGCAGTTCTTC.

There are a few counts of this clonotype. The chain recombines TRBV20-1 with TRBJ1-5; 8 bases line up with TRBD1. Germline-derived CDR1 and CDR2 are DFQATT and SNEGSKA (reference sequence). The CDR3 sequence is 14 residues long. After removal of 6 bases from V and 4 bases from J, the junction contained 8 bases not matched to a gene. The CDR3 bases are TGCAGTGCCCTACTTGGGACAGGAAATCAGCCCCAGCATTTT. It encodes CSALLGTGNQPQHF.

This clonotype was seen repeatedly, ten times or more. The V call is TRBV12-3 or TRBV12-4, the J call TRBJ2-2; D unresolved. This CDR3 is built from 12 residues. Trimming pared 6 bases from V and 6 bases from J, leaving 8 bases between. The CDR3 protein is CASSSTAGELFF. DNA of the CDR3: TGTGCCAGCAGCTCCACGGCCGGGGAGCTGTTTTTT.

The chain joins TRBV20-1 to TRBJ2-7; weak D call: TRBD1 (5 bases). The CDR3 consists of 15 residues. The V and J ends lost 1 base and 4 bases respectively, with 17 bases between them. The germline V gene encodes CDR1 DFQATT and CDR2 SNEGSKA (reference sequence). The DNA of the CDR3 is TGCAGTGCTAGAGGGCCAGGGTGGTCTCGTTACGAGCAGTACTTC. This codes for CSARGPGWSRYEQYF.

This clonotype appeared a few times. The J gene is TRBJ2-1, the V gene TRBV11-3; the D gene is possibly TRBD2 (6 bases). There are 16 residues in the CDR3. The V and J ends lost 1 base and 7 bases respectively, with 17 bases between them. Per the germline V gene, CDR1 is SGHNT and CDR2 is YENEEA. In DNA, the CDR3 is TGTGCCAGCAGCTTAGTCGGCCTGAGTGGGGGGAATGAGCAGTTCTTC. Translated: CASSLVGLSGGNEQFF.

There are a few counts of this clonotype. This chain joins TRBV4-3 and TRBJ2-1, with D uncertain. Deletions cut 1 base from V and 7 bases from J, with 20 bases between. This CDR3 spans 17 amino acids. Germline assignment: CDR1 LGHNA and CDR2 YSLEER. The CDR3 nucleotides are TGCGCCAGCAGCCAAGTTAACGGATTAACAGTTGGGAATGAGCAGTTCTTC. It codes for CASSQVNGLTVGNEQFF.

The rearrangement uses TRBV7-2 and TRBJ2-7; the D is unclear. This CDR3 spans 14 amino acids. CDR1 and CDR2 from the germline V gene are SGHTA and FQGNSA. The V end lost 0 bases, the J end lost 1 base, and 7 bases lay between the germline ends. The CDR3: CASSLADFSYEQYF. Written as DNA, the CDR3 is TGTGCCAGCAGCTTAGCTGATTTTTCCTACGAGCAGTACTTC.